The text below deals with one T cell receptor beta chain. Its cognate antigen has yet to be identified. Base quality data are lacking; no much larger clone is found one base away. Single viable CD3+CD4+CD8-CD45RO+ cells were sorted as memory CD4+ T cells on a FACSAria II. CMV serostatus was determined using a Roche Elecsys assay that detects serum IgG against CMV pp150, pp28, p38 and p52. Once the samples were thawed, total CD4+ T cells were enriched through positive selection using CD4 magnetic microbeads. Samples originated from another study that specifically interrogated the CD4+ T cell memory repertoire. Peripheral blood mononuclear cells were isolated and cryopreserved according to standard operating procedures, and serum was stored at -80 degrees C. Staining used CD3-PerCP (BW264/56), CD4-APC (RPA-T4), CD45RO-PE (UCHT1) and CD8-Pacific Orange (3B5) antibodies, with Sytox blue excluding non-viable cells.

This specimen comes from a study of memory CD4+ T cells and cytomegalovirus serostatus (dated by TCRdb to the late 2010s). With regard to the full study: The cohort included approximately 35 healthy adults from Belgium, of whom 9 were CMV seropositive and 24 were CMV seronegative. CD4+ memory TCRbeta repertoires of a Belgian cohort with known cytomegalovirus serostatus were sequenced in order to replicate a published TCR-based CMV serostatus classifier. Results the study describes overall, beyond this receptor: The original-framework classifier achieved a median bootstrapped AUC of about 0.94 with a 95% CI of 0.76-1.00 on the Belgian cohort. Of over 150 previously reported CMV-associated TCRbeta sequences, 55 to 75 appeared in the CD4+ memory repertoires, each in one to five individuals. The results were read as suggesting that the CMV-associated TCR signature is, for the most part, present in the CD4+ memory repertoire. For predicting CMV serostatus, the median bootstrapped AUC was roughly 0.95 using the original framework and about 0.9 using a US-trained random forest. Only CD4+CD45RO+ memory cells were sequenced, in contrast to the original study, which included naive and memory CD4+ and CD8+ populations.

Genomic DNA was extracted from sorted cells with the Quick-DNA Microprep Kit. TCRbeta DNA was amplified with the immunoSEQ hsTCRbeta kit following the manufacturer's protocol. TCRbeta libraries were sequenced on an Illumina MiSeq instrument. Per the source publication's procedure: Once out-of-frame sequences had been removed, approximately 2,000,000 distinct TCRbeta sequences were left, which works out to an average of approximately 72,000 per individual. Each individual was scored using the number of some 150 previously reported CMV-associated TCRbeta sequences that the individual carried and the total number of productive distinct TCRbeta sequences. A beta-binomial model was reimplemented in Python, and scikit-learn random forests with default parameters were trained on US cohort data. Classifier performance on the Belgian cohort was summarized as median AUC with percentile confidence intervals calculated over 10,000 bootstrap iterations. TCRdb mirrors the immuneACCESS table, restricted to in-frame sequences. Some clones are absent from its copies; in checked studies, under half trace to an unresolved V gene, and the reason for the others is unknown. V, J and clone size derive from that table, while D and trimming were established from the DNA sequence. The sample table holds over 45,000 clones, of which over 80% were seen once. 0.4% to 0.5% of the sample is taken by the ten largest.

The germline V gene gives CDR1 as SNHLY and CDR2 as FYNNEI. V has 0 bases trimmed and J has 4 bases trimmed; junction bases matching no gene number 2. The CDR3 starts with the cysteine, ends with the phenylalanine, and has 15 residues. Only the CDR3 DNA stays, 45 bases, in frame from base 1. The V and J genes are TRBV2 and TRBJ2-4; 8 bases in the middle match TRBD2. The clonotype comes from an adult in good health and CMV-seronegative. The sequenced sample consisted of memory CD4+ T cells from blood. The DNA sequence follows: TGTGCCAGCAGTGAAGCAGCGGGGGATAAAAACATTCAGTACTTC. Its amino acids are CASSEAAGDKNIQYF.